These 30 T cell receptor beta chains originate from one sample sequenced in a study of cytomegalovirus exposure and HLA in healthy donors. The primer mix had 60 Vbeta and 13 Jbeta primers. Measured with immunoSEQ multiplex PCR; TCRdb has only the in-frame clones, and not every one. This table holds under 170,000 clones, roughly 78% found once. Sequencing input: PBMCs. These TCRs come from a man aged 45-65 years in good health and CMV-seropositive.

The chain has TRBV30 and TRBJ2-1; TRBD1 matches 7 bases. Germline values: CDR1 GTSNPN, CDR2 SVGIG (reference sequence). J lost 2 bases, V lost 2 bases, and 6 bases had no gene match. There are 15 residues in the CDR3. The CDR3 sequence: CAWSRQGSAYNEQFF. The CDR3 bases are TGTGCCTGGAGTCGACAGGGATCGGCCTACAATGAGCAGTTCTTC.

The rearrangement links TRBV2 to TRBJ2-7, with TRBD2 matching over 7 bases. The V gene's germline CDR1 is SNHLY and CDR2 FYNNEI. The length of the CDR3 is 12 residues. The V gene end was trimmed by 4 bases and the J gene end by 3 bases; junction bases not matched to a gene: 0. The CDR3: CASSGTSYEQYF. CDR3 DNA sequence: TGTGCCAGCAGTGGGACTAGCTACGAGCAGTACTTC.

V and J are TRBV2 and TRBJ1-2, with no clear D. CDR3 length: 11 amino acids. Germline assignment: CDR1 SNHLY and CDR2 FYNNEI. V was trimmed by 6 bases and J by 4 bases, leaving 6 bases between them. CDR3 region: CASREFYGYTF. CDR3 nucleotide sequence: TGTGCCAGCAGAGAGTTCTATGGCTACACCTTC.

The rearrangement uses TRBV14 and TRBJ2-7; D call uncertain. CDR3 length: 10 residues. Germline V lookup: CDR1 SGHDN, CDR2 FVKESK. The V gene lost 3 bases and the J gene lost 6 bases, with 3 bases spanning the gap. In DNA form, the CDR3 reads TGTGCCAGCAGCCAGGCCGAGCAGTACTTC. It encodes CASSQAEQYF.

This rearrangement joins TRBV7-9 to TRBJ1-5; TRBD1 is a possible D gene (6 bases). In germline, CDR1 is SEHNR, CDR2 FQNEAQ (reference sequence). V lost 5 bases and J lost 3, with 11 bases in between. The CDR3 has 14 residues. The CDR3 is CASSLGQVNQPQHF. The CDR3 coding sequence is TGTGCCAGCAGCCTGGGACAAGTCAATCAGCCCCAGCATTTT.

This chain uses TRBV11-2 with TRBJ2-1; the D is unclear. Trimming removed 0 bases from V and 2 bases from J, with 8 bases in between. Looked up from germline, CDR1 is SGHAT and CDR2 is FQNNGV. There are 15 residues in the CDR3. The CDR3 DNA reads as TGTGCCAGCAGCTTAGAACTCATAGCCTACAATGAGCAGTTCTTC. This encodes CASSLELIAYNEQFF.

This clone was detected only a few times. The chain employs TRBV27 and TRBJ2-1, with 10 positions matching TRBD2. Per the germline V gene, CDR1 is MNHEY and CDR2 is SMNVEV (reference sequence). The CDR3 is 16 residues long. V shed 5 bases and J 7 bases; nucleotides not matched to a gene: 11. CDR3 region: CASSILSSGRQNEQFF. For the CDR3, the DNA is TGTGCCAGCAGTATCTTGAGTAGCGGGAGGCAAAATGAGCAGTTCTTC.

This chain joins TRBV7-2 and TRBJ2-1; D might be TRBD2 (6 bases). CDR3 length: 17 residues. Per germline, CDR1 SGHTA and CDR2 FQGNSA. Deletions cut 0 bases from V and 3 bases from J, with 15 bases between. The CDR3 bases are TGTGCCAGCAGCTTAGCGGTAGGGACTGGCTACTACAATGAGCAGTTCTTC. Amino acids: CASSLAVGTGYYNEQFF.

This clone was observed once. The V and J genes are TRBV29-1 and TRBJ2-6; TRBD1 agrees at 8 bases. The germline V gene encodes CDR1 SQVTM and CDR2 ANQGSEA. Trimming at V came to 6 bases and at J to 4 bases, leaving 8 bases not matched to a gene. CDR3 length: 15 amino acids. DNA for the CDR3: TGCAGCGTGAGGCAGGGGGCGGTAGGGGCCAACGTCCTGACTTTC. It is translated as CSVRQGAVGANVLTF.

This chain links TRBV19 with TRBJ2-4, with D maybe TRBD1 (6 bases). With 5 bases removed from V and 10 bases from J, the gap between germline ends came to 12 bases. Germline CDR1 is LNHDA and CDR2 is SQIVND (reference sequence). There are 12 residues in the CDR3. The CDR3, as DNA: TGTGCCAGTAGTCTCAGAACAGGGATTCAGTACTTC. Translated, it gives CASSLRTGIQYF.

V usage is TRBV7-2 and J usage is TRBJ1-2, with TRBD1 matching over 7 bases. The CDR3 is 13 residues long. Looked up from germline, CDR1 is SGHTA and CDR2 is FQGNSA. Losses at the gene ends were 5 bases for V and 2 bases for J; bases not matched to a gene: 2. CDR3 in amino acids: CASSQQGNYGYTF. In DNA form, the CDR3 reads TGTGCCAGCAGCCAACAGGGGAACTATGGCTACACCTTC.

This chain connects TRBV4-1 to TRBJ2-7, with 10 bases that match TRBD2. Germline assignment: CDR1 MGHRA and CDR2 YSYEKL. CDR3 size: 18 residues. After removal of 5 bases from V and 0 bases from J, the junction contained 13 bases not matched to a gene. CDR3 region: CASSYAGTSASNSYEQYF. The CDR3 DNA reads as TGCGCCAGCAGCTACGCCGGGACTAGCGCCTCGAACTCCTACGAGCAGTACTTC.

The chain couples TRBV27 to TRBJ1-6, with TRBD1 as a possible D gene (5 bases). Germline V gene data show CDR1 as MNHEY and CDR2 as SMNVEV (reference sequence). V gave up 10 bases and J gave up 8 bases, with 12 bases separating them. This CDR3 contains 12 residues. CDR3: CATRTGDSPLHF. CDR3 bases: TGTGCCACACGGACGGGGGATTCACCCCTCCACTTT.

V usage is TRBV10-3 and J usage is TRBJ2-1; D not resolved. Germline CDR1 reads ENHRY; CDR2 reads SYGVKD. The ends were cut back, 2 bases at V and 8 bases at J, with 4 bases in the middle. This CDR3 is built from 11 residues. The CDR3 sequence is CAISETDEQFF. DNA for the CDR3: TGTGCCATCAGTGAGACGGATGAGCAGTTCTTC.

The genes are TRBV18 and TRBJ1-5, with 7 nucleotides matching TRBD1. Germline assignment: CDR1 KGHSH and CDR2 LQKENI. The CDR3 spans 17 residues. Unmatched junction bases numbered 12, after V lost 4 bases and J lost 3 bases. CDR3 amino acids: CASSQTSGTAYNQPQHF. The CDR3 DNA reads TGTGCCAGCTCACAGACCTCCGGGACAGCGTACAATCAGCCCCAGCATTTT.

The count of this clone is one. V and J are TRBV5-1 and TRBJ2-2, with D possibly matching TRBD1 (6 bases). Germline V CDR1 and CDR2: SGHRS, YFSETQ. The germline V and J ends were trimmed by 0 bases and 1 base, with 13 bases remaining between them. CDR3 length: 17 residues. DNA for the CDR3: TGCGCCAGCAGCTTGGGGACCGGGACAATGAACACCGGGGAGCTGTTTTTT. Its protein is CASSLGTGTMNTGELFF.

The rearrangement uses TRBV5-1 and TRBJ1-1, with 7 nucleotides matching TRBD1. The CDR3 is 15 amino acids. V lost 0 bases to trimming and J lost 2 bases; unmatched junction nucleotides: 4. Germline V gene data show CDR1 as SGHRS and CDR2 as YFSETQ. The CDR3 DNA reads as TGCGCCAGCAGCTTGGCCGGGACAGCCAACACTGAAGCTTTCTTT. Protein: CASSLAGTANTEAFF.

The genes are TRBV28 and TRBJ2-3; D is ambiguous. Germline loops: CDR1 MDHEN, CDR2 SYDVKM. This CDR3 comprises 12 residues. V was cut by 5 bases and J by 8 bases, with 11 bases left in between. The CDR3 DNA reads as TGTGCCAGCAGTGCCATCGAGCGTACGCAGTATTTT. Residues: CASSAIERTQYF.

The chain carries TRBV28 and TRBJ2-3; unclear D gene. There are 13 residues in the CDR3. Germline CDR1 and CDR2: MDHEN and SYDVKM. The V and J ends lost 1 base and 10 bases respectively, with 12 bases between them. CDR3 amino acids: CASSLSVARSQYF. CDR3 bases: TGTGCCAGCAGTTTATCGGTTGCAAGATCGCAGTATTTT.

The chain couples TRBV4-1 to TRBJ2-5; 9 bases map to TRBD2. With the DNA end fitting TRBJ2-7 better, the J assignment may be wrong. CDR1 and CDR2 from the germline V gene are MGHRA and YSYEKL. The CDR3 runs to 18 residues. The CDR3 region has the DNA TGCGCCAGCAGCCAAGAAGGCGCCTTAGCGGGAGAAACCTACGAGCAGTACTTC. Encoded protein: CASSQEGALAGETYEQYF.

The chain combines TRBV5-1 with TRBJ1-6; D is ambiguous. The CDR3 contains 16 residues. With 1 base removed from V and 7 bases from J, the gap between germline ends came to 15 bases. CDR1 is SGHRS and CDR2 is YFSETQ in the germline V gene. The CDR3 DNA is TGCGCCAGCAGCTTGTCCCCAACAAACCAAAATTCACCCCTCCACTTT. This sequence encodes CASSLSPTNQNSPLHF.

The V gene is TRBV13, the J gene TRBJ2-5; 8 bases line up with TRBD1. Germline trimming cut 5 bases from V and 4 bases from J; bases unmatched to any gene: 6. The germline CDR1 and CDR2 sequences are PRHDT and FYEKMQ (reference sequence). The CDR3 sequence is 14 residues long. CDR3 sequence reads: CASSHTGGVETQYF. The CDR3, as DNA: TGTGCCAGCAGCCATACAGGGGGTGTAGAGACCCAGTACTTC.

This CDR3 reads CSVENEGAGTEAFF. DNA of the CDR3: TGCAGCGTTGAAAATGAGGGAGCGGGAACTGAAGCTTTCTTT. The rearrangement links TRBV29-1 to TRBJ1-1; no clear D. This CDR3 comprises 14 residues. The germline V gene encodes CDR1 SQVTM and CDR2 ANQGSEA. Trimming took off 2 bases at V and 5 bases at J, with 15 bases between the two ends.

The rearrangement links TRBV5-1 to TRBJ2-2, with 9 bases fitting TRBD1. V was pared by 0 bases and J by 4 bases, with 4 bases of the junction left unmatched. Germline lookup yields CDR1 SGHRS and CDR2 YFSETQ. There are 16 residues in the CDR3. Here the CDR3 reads CASSLAGQGLTGELFF. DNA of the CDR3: TGCGCCAGCAGCTTGGCGGGACAGGGCCTCACCGGGGAGCTGTTTTTT. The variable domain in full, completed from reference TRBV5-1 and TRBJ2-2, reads KAGVTQTPRYLIKTRGQQVTLSCSPISGHRSVSWYQQTPGQGLQFLFEYFSETQRNKGNFPGRFSGRQFSNSRSEMNVSTLELGDSALYLCASSLAGQGLTGELFFGEGSRLTVL.

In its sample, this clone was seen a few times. The CDR3 region is CASSLADWTGNTIYF. As DNA, the CDR3 is TGCGCCAGCAGCTTGGCCGACTGGACAGGAAACACCATATATTTT. The V gene is TRBV5-1, the J gene TRBJ1-3; a possible D gene is TRBD1 (5 bases). Germline CDR1 reads SGHRS; CDR2 reads YFSETQ. The CDR3 consists of 15 residues. V lost 0 bases, J lost 4 bases, and 11 bases lay in between.

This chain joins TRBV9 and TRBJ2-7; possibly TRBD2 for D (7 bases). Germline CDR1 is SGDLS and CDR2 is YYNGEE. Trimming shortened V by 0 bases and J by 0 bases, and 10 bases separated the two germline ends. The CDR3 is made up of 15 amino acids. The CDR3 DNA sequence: TGTGCCAGCAGCGTAGGCGGGGGCTTCTCCTACGAGCAGTACTTC. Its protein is CASSVGGGFSYEQYF.

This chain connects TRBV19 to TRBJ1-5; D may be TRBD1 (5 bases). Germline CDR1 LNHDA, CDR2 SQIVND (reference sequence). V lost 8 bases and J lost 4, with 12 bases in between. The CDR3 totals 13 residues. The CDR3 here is CASSGPGNQPQHF. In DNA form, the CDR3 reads TGTGCCAGTTCAGGACCAGGGAATCAGCCCCAGCATTTT. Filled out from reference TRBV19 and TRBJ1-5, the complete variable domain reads DGGITQSPKYLFRKEGQNVTLSCEQNLNHDAMYWYRQDPGQGLRLIYYSQIVNDFQKGDIAEGYSVSREKKESFPLTVTSAQKNPTAFYLCASSGPGNQPQHFGDGTRLSIL.

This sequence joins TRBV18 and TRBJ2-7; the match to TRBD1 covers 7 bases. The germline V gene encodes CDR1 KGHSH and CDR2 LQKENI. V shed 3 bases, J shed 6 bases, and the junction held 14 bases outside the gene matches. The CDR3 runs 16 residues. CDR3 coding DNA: TGTGCCAGCTCACCCCTTCAAGGGTTCAGGGACAGCGAGCAGTACTTC. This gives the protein CASSPLQGFRDSEQYF.

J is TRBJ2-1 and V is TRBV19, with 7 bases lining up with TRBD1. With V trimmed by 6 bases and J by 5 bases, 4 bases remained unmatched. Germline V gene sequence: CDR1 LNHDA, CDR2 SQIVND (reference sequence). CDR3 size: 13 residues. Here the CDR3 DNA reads TGTGCCAGTAGGCGGACAGGAGACAATGAGCAGTTCTTC. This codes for CASRRTGDNEQFF.

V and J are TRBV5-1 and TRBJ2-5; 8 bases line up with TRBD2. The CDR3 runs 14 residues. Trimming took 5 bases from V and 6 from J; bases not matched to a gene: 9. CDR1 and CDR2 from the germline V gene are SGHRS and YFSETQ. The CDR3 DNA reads TGCGCCAGCAGTCTTAGCGGGGTTGGAAAGACCCAGTACTTC. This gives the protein CASSLSGVGKTQYF.